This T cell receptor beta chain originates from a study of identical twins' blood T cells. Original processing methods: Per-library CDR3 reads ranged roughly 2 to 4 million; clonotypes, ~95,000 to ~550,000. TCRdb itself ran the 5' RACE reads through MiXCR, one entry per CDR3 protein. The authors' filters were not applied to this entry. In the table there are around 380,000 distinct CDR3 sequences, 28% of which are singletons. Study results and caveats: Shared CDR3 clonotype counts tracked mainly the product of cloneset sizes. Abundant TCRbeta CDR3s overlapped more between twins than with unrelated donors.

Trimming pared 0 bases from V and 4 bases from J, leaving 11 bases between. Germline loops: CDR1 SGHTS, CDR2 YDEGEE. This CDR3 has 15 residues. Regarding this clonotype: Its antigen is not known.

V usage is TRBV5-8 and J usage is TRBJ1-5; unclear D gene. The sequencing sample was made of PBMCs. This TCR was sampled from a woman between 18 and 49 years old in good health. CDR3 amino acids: CASSLGASLNQPQHF. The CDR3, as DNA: TGTGCCAGCAGCTTGGGGGCCAGTCTAAATCAGCCCCAGCATTTT.